These 26 T cell receptor beta chains came from one sample sequenced in a study of cytomegalovirus exposure and HLA in healthy donors. Primers included in the PCR were 60 Vbeta and 13 Jbeta primers. Sequencing was performed with immunoSEQ multiplex PCR; in TCRdb, only in-frame clones are kept and a portion is missing. The sample shows 85,000 to 90,000 clones, about 75% of them seen only once. The sample taken for sequencing was PBMCs. The source of these receptors is a man younger than 45 in good health and CMV-seropositive.

This clone showed up just a few times. The chain joins TRBV6-1 to TRBJ2-3; TRBD2 matches at 11 bases. The CDR3 runs 15 residues. The germline V gene has CDR1 MNHNS and CDR2 SASEGT. The V gene end was trimmed by 5 bases and the J gene end by 5 bases; junction bases not matched to a gene: 6. CDR3 nucleotides: TGTGCCAGCAGTATGACTAGCGGGGCTGTAGATACGCAGTATTTT. Amino acids: CASSMTSGAVDTQYF.

In its sample, this clone was seen once. V and J are TRBV9 and TRBJ1-1; D gene unclear. The V end was cut by 0 bases, the J end by 2 bases, with 8 bases between. CDR1 and CDR2 (germline): SGDLS, YYNGEE. The length of the CDR3 is 14 residues. The CDR3 coding sequence is TGTGCCAGCAGCGTAGGGAGCGGAAACACTGAAGCTTTCTTT. This translates into CASSVGSGNTEAFF.

This clone was picked up one time. This CDR3 reads CAWQQGYNSPLHF. In DNA form, the CDR3 reads TGTGCCTGGCAACAGGGTTATAATTCACCCCTCCACTTT. The chain is built from TRBV30 and TRBJ1-6; TRBD1 might be the D (6 bases). The ends were cut back, 5 bases at V and 4 bases at J, with 9 bases in the middle. The V gene's germline CDR1 is GTSNPN and CDR2 SVGIG (reference sequence). This CDR3 contains 13 residues.

The CDR3 DNA is TGTGCCAGCAGCTTAGGGACTTGGACAGGGGGTAGCAATCAGCCCCAGCATTTT. It yields the protein CASSLGTWTGGSNQPQHF. V is TRBV7-8 and J is TRBJ1-5; TRBD1 matches at 10 bases. The junction had 6 bases not matched to a gene; V was cut back by 1 base and J by 0 bases. CDR1 and CDR2 (germline): SGHVS, FQNEAQ. The CDR3 runs 18 residues.

The chain recombines TRBV6-1 with TRBJ2-7; D is unclear. Trimming pared 4 bases from V and 0 bases from J, leaving 10 bases between. The germline V gene has CDR1 MNHNS and CDR2 SASEGT. The CDR3 loop spans 14 amino acids. CDR3 amino acids: CASSAGRHSYEQYF. CDR3 bases: TGTGCCAGCAGTGCCGGTCGACACTCCTACGAGCAGTACTTC.

The chain carries TRBV7-6 and TRBJ2-1, with D tentatively TRBD1 (5 bases). This CDR3 contains 17 residues. Trimming cost V 2 bases and J 2 bases, with 16 bases left between them. Germline values: CDR1 SGHVS, CDR2 FNYEAQ. As DNA, the CDR3 is TGTGCCAGCAGCTTACGAGCCCCCAGGGAAACCTACAATGAGCAGTTCTTC. It is translated as CASSLRAPRETYNEQFF.

This sequence joins TRBV5-8 and TRBJ2-5, with D maybe TRBD2 (5 bases). This CDR3 has 13 residues. Germline CDR1 reads SGHTS; CDR2 reads YDEGEE. Between the trimmed V and J ends, which lost 1 base and 9 bases, there was a span of 13 bases. The CDR3 region is CASSLRRAGAQYF. The DNA for the CDR3 is TGTGCCAGCAGCTTGCGTAGGGCCGGGGCCCAGTACTTC.

V is TRBV7-9 and J is TRBJ2-7, with 7 bases lining up with TRBD1. Germline trimming cut 5 bases from V and 5 bases from J; bases unmatched to any gene: 6. Germline values: CDR1 SEHNR, CDR2 FQNEAQ (reference sequence). This CDR3 has 13 residues. CDR3 nucleotides: TGTGCCAGCAGCCCGCCGACAGGGAACGAGCAGTACTTC. It is translated as CASSPPTGNEQYF.

The genes are TRBV6-1 and TRBJ2-7; TRBD2 matches at 11 bases. From germline, CDR1 is MNHNS and CDR2 SASEGT. Trimming cost V 5 bases and J 3 bases; bases outside gene matches: 3. The CDR3 spans 14 residues. The CDR3 region is CASSYSGGDYEQYF. As DNA, the CDR3 is TGTGCCAGCAGTTATAGCGGGGGGGACTACGAGCAGTACTTC.

V gene TRBV7-6 combines with J gene TRBJ1-1; D perhaps matches TRBD1 (5 bases). The germline gives CDR1 SGHVS, CDR2 FNYEAQ. CDR3 length: 14 residues. V lost 6 bases, J lost 3 bases, and 14 bases lay in between. CDR3 coding DNA: TGTGCCAGCAGTCTCAGCGGGGGGGACACTGAAGCTTTCTTT. Translated, it gives CASSLSGGDTEAFF.

The V gene is TRBV4-2, the J gene TRBJ2-2; maybe TRBD2 (5 bases). The germline gives CDR1 LGHNA, CDR2 YNFKEQ. V was trimmed by 0 bases and J by 0 bases, leaving 11 bases between them. The CDR3 consists of 17 residues. CDR3 loop: CASSQDLDGTNTGELFF. The CDR3 bases are TGTGCCAGCAGCCAAGATCTTGACGGGACGAACACCGGGGAGCTGTTTTTT.

The rearrangement uses TRBV30 and TRBJ1-5; D might be TRBD1 (6 bases). The V end lost 3 bases, the J end lost 8 bases, and 14 bases lay between the germline ends. The CDR3 sequence is 13 residues long. The germline V gene encodes CDR1 GTSNPN and CDR2 SVGIG (reference sequence). The CDR3, as DNA: TGTGCCTGGAGCTGGACAGCCTTAGAGCCCCAGCATTTT. Residues: CAWSWTALEPQHF.

This rearrangement joins TRBV19 to TRBJ1-1; D might be TRBD1 (6 bases). From germline, CDR1 is LNHDA and CDR2 SQIVND (reference sequence). There are 16 residues in the CDR3. The ends were cut back, 1 base at V and 4 bases at J, with 16 bases in the middle. CDR3 sequence reads: CASSIAQGGRATEAFF. The CDR3, as DNA: TGTGCCAGTAGTATAGCACAGGGCGGCCGGGCCACTGAAGCTTTCTTT.

This clone was seen just once. The rearrangement joins TRBV10-3 to TRBJ2-7, with D perhaps TRBD2 (6 bases). Germline V lookup: CDR1 ENHRY, CDR2 SYGVKD. V was clipped by 11 bases and J by 3 bases, with 20 bases between them. CDR3 length: 14 amino acids. CDR3 nucleotides: TGTGCCGTGGGAGAGCGGGTCCGGGACTACGAGCAGTACTTC. This translates into CAVGERVRDYEQYF.

This chain's CDR3 is CASSRQDSGELFF. DNA of the CDR3: TGTGCCAGCAGCCGTCAGGACTCGGGGGAGCTGTTTTTT. J is TRBJ2-2 and V is TRBV11-2; D is possibly TRBD2 (5 bases). CDR1 and CDR2 from the germline V gene are SGHAT and FQNNGV. The V end lost 5 bases, the J end lost 8 bases, and 12 bases lay between the germline ends. The CDR3 runs 13 residues.

The sample holds one count of this clone. The chain couples TRBV6-1 to TRBJ2-5; D is perhaps TRBD2 (6 bases). This CDR3 has 13 residues. Per the germline V gene, CDR1 is MNHNS and CDR2 is SASEGT. With 6 bases removed from V and 2 bases from J, the gap between germline ends came to 10 bases. The CDR3 here is CASRAAGQETQYF. The CDR3 DNA reads as TGTGCCAGCAGGGCGGCGGGGCAAGAGACCCAGTACTTC.

This chain connects TRBV5-4 to TRBJ1-2; perhaps TRBD1 as D (5 bases). This CDR3 spans 13 amino acids. The germline gives CDR1 SGHNT, CDR2 YYREEE (reference sequence). Deletions cut 4 bases from V and 1 base from J, with 8 bases between. The CDR3 here is CASSIDSNYGYTF. CDR3 in DNA: TGTGCCAGCAGCATCGACAGTAACTATGGCTACACCTTC.

The gene calls are TRBV13 and TRBJ2-1; 9 nucleotides line up with TRBD2. Trimming at V came to 2 bases and at J to 6 bases, leaving 5 bases not matched to a gene. Germline CDR1 reads PRHDT; CDR2 reads FYEKMQ (reference sequence). The CDR3 is made up of 15 amino acids. The CDR3 coding sequence is TGTGCCAGCAGCTTACAGGGCGGGGGGGCCAATGAGCAGTTCTTC. Residues: CASSLQGGGANEQFF.

This chain connects TRBV28 to TRBJ1-5; D remains ambiguous. V lost 8 bases and J lost 5, with 7 bases in between. CDR3 length equals 11 residues. Germline CDR1 is MDHEN and CDR2 is SYDVKM. CDR3 DNA: TGTGCCAGCCGTTCCGATCAGCCCCAGCATTTT. Amino acids: CASRSDQPQHF.

The chain is built from TRBV10-3 and TRBJ1-5; possibly TRBD1 for D (5 bases). Germline values: CDR1 ENHRY, CDR2 SYGVKD. The CDR3 runs 15 residues. Trimming stripped 4 bases from V and 0 bases from J, with 10 bases between. The CDR3 region is CAISAGTGSNQPQHF. The DNA of the CDR3 is TGTGCCATCAGTGCGGGCACAGGTAGCAATCAGCCCCAGCATTTT.

The CDR3 is CASTSGSSTDTQYF. The CDR3 region has the DNA TGTGCCAGCACCTCCGGGTCCTCCACAGATACGCAGTATTTT. The rearrangement links TRBV7-8 to TRBJ2-3; D unresolved. CDR3 length: 14 residues. From germline, CDR1 is SGHVS and CDR2 FQNEAQ. V lost 7 bases and J lost 2, with 13 bases in between. Looking up the rest from reference TRBV7-8 and TRBJ2-3 gives the full variable domain: GAGVSQSPRYKVAKRGQDVALRCDPISGHVSLFWYQQALGQGPEFLTYFQNEAQLDKSGLPSDRFFAERPEGSVSTLKIQRTQQEDSAVYLCASTSGSSTDTQYFGPGTRLTVL.

This chain links TRBV27 with TRBJ2-7, with TRBD1 identical over 11 bases. There are 14 residues in the CDR3. V lost 4 bases, J lost 4 bases, and 3 bases stayed unmatched. Germline CDR1 MNHEY, CDR2 SMNVEV (reference sequence). The CDR3 here is CASSYGQGAYEQYF. In DNA form, the CDR3 reads TGTGCCAGCAGTTACGGACAGGGGGCGTACGAGCAGTACTTC.

This rearrangement joins TRBV9 to TRBJ2-1; TRBD2 matches 7 bases. Per the germline V gene, CDR1 is SGDLS and CDR2 is YYNGEE. V lost 0 bases to trimming and J lost 1 base; unmatched junction nucleotides: 4. The CDR3 loop spans 16 amino acids. For the CDR3, the DNA is TGTGCCAGCAGCGTAGGGGGGGGACGATCCTACAATGAGCAGTTCTTC. Its protein product is CASSVGGGRSYNEQFF.

The chain employs TRBV9 and TRBJ1-1; D is undetermined. Looked up from germline, CDR1 is SGDLS and CDR2 is YYNGEE. CDR3 size: 13 residues. The V gene lost 0 bases and the J gene lost 5 bases, with 8 bases spanning the gap. DNA for the CDR3: TGTGCCAGCAGCGTAGGTGGGAGGACTGAAGCTTTCTTT. Protein product: CASSVGGRTEAFF. The full variable domain, with the rest looked up from reference TRBV9 and TRBJ1-1, is DSGVTQTPKHLITATGQRVTLRCSPRSGDLSVYWYQQSLDQGLQFLIQYYNGEERAKGNILERFSAQQFPDLHSELNLSSLELGDSALYFCASSVGGRTEAFFGQGTRLTVV.

The J gene is TRBJ2-5, the V gene TRBV27, with 9 bases that match TRBD2. Germline values: CDR1 MNHEY, CDR2 SMNVEV (reference sequence). Unmatched junction bases numbered 5, after V lost 2 bases and J lost 4 bases. CDR3 length equals 15 residues. The CDR3 nucleotides read TGTGCCAGCAGTTTAGCGGGGGGGCTATTAGAGACCCAGTACTTC. It translates to CASSLAGGLLETQYF.

The gene calls are TRBV5-6 and TRBJ2-7; 7 bases match TRBD2. In germline, CDR1 is SGHDT, CDR2 YYEEEE. V dropped 4 bases and J dropped 2; count of bases not matched to a gene: 9. The CDR3 has 15 residues. The CDR3 here is CASSPAWGGTYEQYF. DNA of the CDR3: TGTGCCAGCAGCCCGGCGTGGGGGGGAACCTACGAGCAGTACTTC.